The 8 T cell receptor beta chains presented below share a single source sample, sequenced in a study of regulatory T cells in long-lasting Graves disease. The time point here: newly diagnosed GD, antithyroid drugs for less than 3 months. Isolated PBMC RNA provided the starting material for the TCR library. CDR3 regions were amplified by Arm-PCR using iRepertoire HTBI primers to build TCR beta libraries. TCRdb analysed the multiplex PCR reads with MiXCR anew, one entry per CDR3 protein. The table lists roughly 320,000 distinct CDR3 sequences, 16% of them singletons. These same data were also listed under a study on T cells in Graves' hyperthyroidism and ophthalmopathy.

Specimen: peripheral blood mononuclear cells (PBMCs), collected at new diagnosis, from a patient treated with antithyroid drugs. Receptors were obtained from a man aged 35-49 years with Graves disease.

This clonotype was picked up a small number of times. The chain joins TRBV25-1 to TRBJ2-7, with a possible D match to TRBD2 (7 bases). This CDR3 comprises 17 residues. Germline CDR1 reads MGHDK; CDR2 reads SYGVNS. V lost 3 bases and J lost 3, with 21 bases in between. The CDR3 DNA follows: TGTGCCAGCAGTGACGCCACGGGGGGCGGCCGCCTCTACGAGCAGTACTTC. Translation: CASSDATGGGRLYEQYF.

This clonotype was seen ten or more times. CDR3 amino acids: CASSPGLAGYEQYF. The CDR3 nucleotides read TGCGCCAGCAGTCCCGGACTAGCGGGGTACGAGCAGTACTTC. This chain joins TRBV10-1 and TRBJ2-7; TRBD2 matches at 12 bases. Trimming at V came to 5 bases and at J to 4 bases, leaving 3 bases not matched to a gene. The CDR3 totals 14 residues. Germline V gives CDR1 WNHNN, CDR2 SYGVQD (reference sequence).

This clonotype appeared once. CDR3 residues: CASSLFRTSGLYNEQFF. Here the CDR3 DNA reads TGTGCCAGCAGTTTATTCAGGACTAGCGGCCTCTACAATGAGCAGTTCTTC. The V call is TRBV7-2, the J call TRBJ2-1; TRBD2 matches 10 bases. Trimming removed 6 bases from V and 3 bases from J; junction bases left unmatched: 11. Looked up from germline, CDR1 is SGHTA and CDR2 is FQGNSA. The CDR3 length is 17 residues.

Many counts were recorded for this clonotype. This chain links TRBV18 with TRBJ1-1; D may be TRBD1 (5 bases). The germline CDR1 and CDR2 sequences are KGHSH and LQKENI. CDR3 length: 13 residues. Trimming cost V 5 bases and J 1 base, with 8 bases left between them. The CDR3 loop reads CASSGQTNTEAFF. The CDR3 nucleotides are TGTGCCAGCTCAGGACAAACGAACACTGAAGCTTTCTTT.

This clonotype occurred many times. The rearrangement links TRBV28 to TRBJ2-7; D possibly corresponds to TRBD2 (5 bases). This CDR3 is 12 amino acids long. The V and J ends lost 3 bases and 7 bases respectively, with 10 bases between them. Germline lookup yields CDR1 MDHEN and CDR2 SYDVKM. CDR3 residues: CASSLLRGEQYF. The DNA for the CDR3 is TGTGCCAGCAGTTTGCTCAGAGGGGAGCAGTACTTC.

This clonotype was seen many times. The junction departs from germline at one end; a sequencing error may be responsible. The V call is TRBV6-1, the J call TRBJ2-7, with a weak D call TRBD1 (6 bases). The CDR3 extends over 11 amino acids. Germline CDR1 MNHNS, CDR2 SASEGT. The CDR3 region is CASSDSGAPFF. CDR3 nucleotide sequence: TGTGCCAGCAGTGATTCAGGGGCCCCTTTCTTC.

The chain joins TRBV7-6 to TRBJ1-1; D ambiguous. In germline, CDR1 is SGHVS, CDR2 FNYEAQ. Between the trimmed V and J ends, which lost 5 bases and 0 bases, there was a span of 13 bases. The CDR3 has 15 residues. The CDR3 DNA reads as TGTGCCAGCAGCGGCGGCCCCCGGATGAACACTGAAGCTTTCTTT. It translates to CASSGGPRMNTEAFF.

This clonotype was observed at least ten times. The J gene is TRBJ1-1, the V gene TRBV7-2; no firm D call. The V end was cut by 2 bases, the J end by 5 bases, with 18 bases between. The length of the CDR3 is 16 residues. Per germline, CDR1 SGHTA and CDR2 FQGNSA. In nucleotides, the CDR3 is TGTGCCAGCAGCTTAAAGGGCGGTTGGGCGGCAACTGAAGCTTTCTTT. It specifies CASSLKGGWAATEAFF.